Listed here are 28 T cell receptor beta chains from one sample, sequenced in a study of CD8 T cells in ankylosing spondylitis. TCRdb re-called the 5' RACE reads through MiXCR, storing one row per CDR3 protein. The table lists some 240,000 distinct CDR3 sequences, roughly a quarter of them singletons. Input material: blood, either unsorted or a sorted T cell fraction (not recorded which). Receptors were obtained from a male donor with ankylosing spondylitis or in good health (not recorded which).

Ten or more counts support this clonotype. The rearrangement uses TRBV5-6 and TRBJ1-3; TRBD1 might be the D (5 bases). The CDR3 runs 15 residues. Germline CDR1 and CDR2: SGHDT and YYEEEE. Deletions cut 3 bases from V and 0 bases from J, with 10 bases between. The CDR3 nucleotides read TGTGCCAGCAGCTCCCAGGGCCACTCTGGAAACACCATATATTTT. It translates to CASSSQGHSGNTIYF.

The sample holds a few counts of this clonotype. The genes are TRBV5-1 and TRBJ1-4; no firm D call. Germline assignment: CDR1 SGHRS and CDR2 YFSETQ. The CDR3 runs to 15 residues. V was cut by 4 bases and J by 0 bases, with 10 bases left in between. The CDR3 loop reads CASSLSGTTNEKLFF. In nucleotides, the CDR3 is TGCGCCAGCAGCCTATCGGGGACAACTAATGAAAAACTGTTTTTT.

The J gene is TRBJ2-1, the V gene TRBV6-1, with a possible D match to TRBD2 (6 bases). V was clipped by 5 bases and J by 7 bases, with 15 bases between them. This CDR3 is 14 amino acids long. Germline loops: CDR1 MNHNS, CDR2 SASEGT. CDR3 region: CASSPRGGGNEQFF. Written as DNA, the CDR3 is TGTGCCAGCAGTCCAAGGGGTGGGGGGAATGAGCAGTTCTTC.

CDR3 residues: CSVRAGGLGEQYF. In DNA form, the CDR3 reads TGCAGCGTGAGAGCGGGGGGGCTCGGCGAGCAGTACTTC. This chain joins TRBV29-1 and TRBJ2-7; 10 bases align to TRBD2. Looked up from germline, CDR1 is SQVTM and CDR2 is ANQGSEA. The CDR3 contains 13 residues. Trimming at V came to 6 bases and at J to 6 bases, leaving 8 bases not matched to a gene.

This chain links TRBV20-1 with TRBJ1-5, with 7 bases fitting TRBD1. The J segment lost 3 bases and the V segment lost 5 bases, leaving 10 bases of the junction unmatched. Germline V gene sequence: CDR1 DFQATT, CDR2 SNEGSKA (reference sequence). CDR3 length: 15 amino acids. CDR3 region: CSAALRGAFNQPQHF. The CDR3 DNA reads TGCAGTGCTGCACTCAGGGGGGCCTTCAATCAGCCCCAGCATTTT.

The chain employs TRBV2 and TRBJ2-7, with D perhaps given as TRBD1 or TRBD2 (6 bases each). CDR1 and CDR2 from the germline V gene are SNHLY and FYNNEI. CDR3 length equals 14 residues. The V end lost 8 bases, the J end lost 2 bases, and 16 bases lay between the germline ends. The CDR3 reads CASDRGQGPYEQYF. The CDR3 nucleotides are TGTGCCAGCGACCGGGGGCAGGGACCCTACGAGCAGTACTTC.

CDR3 DNA sequence: TGTGCCAGCAGCTTAGCGGGCAGTCCGCGGTTAGAGCAGTTCTTC. Protein product: CASSLAGSPRLEQFF. The chain links TRBV7-9 to TRBJ2-1; no clear D. The V and J ends lost 0 bases and 10 bases respectively, with 16 bases between them. The CDR3 has 15 residues. Germline V lookup: CDR1 SEHNR, CDR2 FQNEAQ (reference sequence).

The chain couples TRBV12-3 or TRBV12-4 to TRBJ2-3, with TRBD2 matching 8 bases. This CDR3 is 16 amino acids long. The J segment lost 1 base and the V segment lost 5 bases, leaving 8 bases of the junction unmatched. DNA for the CDR3: TGTGCCAGCAGTAGGGGGAGCGGGGGAGGCACAGATACGCAGTATTTT. Protein sequence: CASSRGSGGGTDTQYF.

This clonotype was detected only a few times. The genes are TRBV12-3 or TRBV12-4 and TRBJ2-7; no clear D gene. CDR3 length equals 14 residues. Trimming cost V 5 bases and J 7 bases, with 18 bases left between them. CDR3 amino acids: CASSTFGLSEEQYF. CDR3 nucleotides: TGTGCCAGCAGTACGTTTGGTCTATCGGAAGAGCAGTACTTC.

This chain uses TRBV12-3 or TRBV12-4 with TRBJ2-6; D is uncertain. The V gene lost 3 bases and the J gene lost 4 bases, with 13 bases spanning the gap. CDR3 size: 16 residues. The CDR3 coding sequence is TGTGCCAGCAGTTTCGGCAGGCCTTCGGGGGCCAACGTCCTGACTTTC. Encoded protein: CASSFGRPSGANVLTF.

This chain connects TRBV24-1 to TRBJ2-6; unclear D gene. The CDR3 length is 17 residues. Germline CDR1 KGHDR, CDR2 SFDVKD. The V end lost 3 bases, the J end lost 0 bases, and 11 bases lay between the germline ends. The CDR3 DNA reads TGTGCCACCAGTGATGCCTTTAGAAACTCTGGGGCCAACGTCCTGACTTTC. Protein: CATSDAFRNSGANVLTF.

The chain employs TRBV7-2 and TRBJ1-2, with D maybe TRBD1 (5 bases). Germline CDR1 reads SGHTA; CDR2 reads FQGNSA. CDR3 length: 16 amino acids. V lost 2 bases, J lost 0 bases, and 13 bases lay in between. DNA for the CDR3: TGTGCCAGCAGCTTAAACCGGGGCAATACTAACTATGGCTACACCTTC. Translation gives CASSLNRGNTNYGYTF.

In this sample, this clonotype turned up many times. The V and J genes are TRBV20-1 and TRBJ2-3; D is unresolved. This CDR3 has 12 residues. Germline CDR1 and CDR2: DFQATT and SNEGSKA (reference sequence). Trimming left V 2 bases short and J 3 bases short, with 6 bases between. Here the CDR3 reads CSARRSTDTQYF. Here the CDR3 DNA reads TGCAGTGCTAGAAGGAGTACAGATACGCAGTATTTT.

This clonotype was observed at least ten times. The genes are TRBV6-1 and TRBJ2-5, with TRBD1 identical over 9 bases. CDR3 length: 13 residues. CDR1 and CDR2 (germline): MNHNS, SASEGT. V shed 5 bases, J shed 7 bases, and the junction held 5 bases outside the gene matches. The CDR3 coding sequence is TGTGCCAGCAGTCTTCGACAGGGGGTGACCCAGTACTTC. Translation gives CASSLRQGVTQYF.

This clonotype occurred a few times. The chain has TRBV10-3 and TRBJ2-2; 10 bases fit TRBD2. Germline CDR1 is ENHRY and CDR2 is SYGVKD. Trimming at V came to 7 bases and at J to 6 bases, leaving 8 bases not matched to a gene. The CDR3 consists of 15 residues. The CDR3 DNA reads TGTGCCATCATGGGGGGACTAGCGCCGGCCGGGGAGCTGTTTTTT. It yields the protein CAIMGGLAPAGELFF.

This chain connects TRBV7-9 to TRBJ2-7; D ambiguous. V dropped 5 bases and J dropped 3 bases, with 20 bases sitting between them. Germline assignment: CDR1 SEHNR and CDR2 FQNEAQ (reference sequence). The CDR3 runs 16 residues. The CDR3 DNA reads as TGTGCCAGCAGCCCCCTGAACGGGCAGACGCACTACGAGCAGTACTTC. Its protein product is CASSPLNGQTHYEQYF.

This clonotype has only a few counts. The chain joins TRBV12-3 or TRBV12-4 to TRBJ1-2, with D possibly matching TRBD1 (5 bases). V was clipped by 3 bases and J by 3 bases, with 17 bases between them. There are 16 residues in the CDR3. CDR3 DNA: TGTGCCAGCAGTTTTTCTCGGGGCCGATCCGACTATGGCTACACCTTC. Encoded protein: CASSFSRGRSDYGYTF.

Only a few counts were recorded for this clonotype. The chain combines TRBV6-1 with TRBJ2-7; D is possibly TRBD1 (5 bases). This CDR3 has 13 residues. Germline V lookup: CDR1 MNHNS, CDR2 SASEGT. V lost 6 bases to trimming and J lost 0 bases, with 9 bases between them. As DNA, the CDR3 is TGTGCCAGCAGACAGGAGAGCTCCTACGAGCAGTACTTC. The encoded protein is CASRQESSYEQYF.

This clonotype occurred many times. This chain links TRBV20-1 with TRBJ1-2; a possible D gene is TRBD1 (6 bases). Germline V gene sequence: CDR1 DFQATT, CDR2 SNEGSKA (reference sequence). Trimming stripped 0 bases from V and 3 bases from J, with 11 bases between. This CDR3 is built from 14 residues. Here the CDR3 reads CSARDQGLDYGYTF. The CDR3 DNA reads TGCAGTGCTAGAGATCAGGGGCTGGACTATGGCTACACCTTC.

In its sample, this clonotype was seen a few times. Relative to the germline gene, one junction end is altered; a read error may explain this. The J gene is TRBJ2-5, the V gene TRBV7-7; D may be TRBD1 (6 bases). Germline values: CDR1 SSHAT, CDR2 FNYEAQ (reference sequence). The CDR3 spans 14 residues. CDR3 protein: CASSLGTGQETQYF. In DNA, the CDR3 is TGTGCTAGCAGCTTAGGTACAGGGCAAGAGACCCAGTACTTC. The full variable domain, completed using reference TRBV7-7 and TRBJ2-5, is GAGVSQSPRYKVTKRGQDVTLRCDPISSHATLYWYQQALGQGPEFLTYFNYEAQPDKSGLPSDRFSAERPEGSISTLTIQRTEQRDSAMYRCASSLGTGQETQYFGPGTRLLVL.

This clonotype showed up just a few times. V and J are TRBV20-1 and TRBJ2-5; D possibly uses TRBD1 or TRBD2 (5 bases each). This CDR3 is 13 amino acids long. Germline loops: CDR1 DFQATT, CDR2 SNEGSKA (reference sequence). Trimming stripped 5 bases from V and 5 bases from J, with 15 bases between. This CDR3 reads CSAHGWGSETQYF. CDR3 in DNA: TGCAGTGCTCATGGATGGGGGAGTGAGACCCAGTACTTC.

This clonotype was seen ten or more times. The chain uses TRBV2 and TRBJ2-1; D is ambiguous. The CDR3 is 13 amino acids. Germline values: CDR1 SNHLY, CDR2 FYNNEI. V shed 3 bases and J shed 8 bases, with 11 bases lying between them. The chain's CDR3 is CASSDPPQHEQFF. The DNA of the CDR3 is TGTGCCAGCAGTGATCCCCCTCAACATGAGCAGTTCTTC.

The rearrangement uses TRBV20-1 and TRBJ1-2, with TRBD1 matching over 7 bases. Trimming took 2 bases from V and 5 from J; bases not matched to a gene: 11. CDR1 DFQATT and CDR2 SNEGSKA come from the germline V gene (reference sequence). The CDR3 contains 15 residues. The CDR3 DNA reads as TGCAGTGCTAGACCCCCAGGGGGAGGAGGGTATGGCTACACCTTC. Its protein is CSARPPGGGGYGYTF.

The chain uses TRBV10-3 and TRBJ2-1; TRBD2 aligns across 8 bases. The CDR3 length is 13 residues. Germline loops: CDR1 ENHRY, CDR2 SYGVKD. The junction had 10 bases not matched to a gene; V was cut back by 10 bases and J by 8 bases. The CDR3 protein is CASRGGSPDEQFF. CDR3 sequence (DNA): TGTGCCAGCCGGGGGGGCTCCCCTGATGAGCAGTTCTTC.

The rearrangement links TRBV20-1 to TRBJ2-5, with D perhaps TRBD2 (7 bases). V lost 1 base and J lost 4, with 22 bases in between. The CDR3 has 17 residues. Germline V lookup: CDR1 DFQATT, CDR2 SNEGSKA (reference sequence). CDR3: CSARGKTRGPGGETQYF. In DNA, the CDR3 is TGCAGTGCTAGAGGAAAGACGCGGGGGCCGGGTGGAGAGACCCAGTACTTC.

This clonotype came up a few times. The rearrangement joins TRBV25-1 to TRBJ2-4, with D possibly TRBD1 on 5 matching bases. Germline V gene sequence: CDR1 MGHDK, CDR2 SYGVNS. Trimming took 1 base from V and 6 from J, leaving 10 bases between them. This CDR3 spans 14 amino acids. The CDR3 bases are TGTGCCAGCAGTGAATCGGGCAGGGTAAACATTCAGTACTTC. It encodes CASSESGRVNIQYF.

This clonotype was counted at least ten times. V and J are TRBV6-5 and TRBJ1-2; D is undetermined. Looked up from germline, CDR1 is MNHEY and CDR2 is SVGAGI. Trimming cost V 2 bases and J 4 bases, with 17 bases left between them. This CDR3 region has 16 residues. CDR3 residues: CASSYLPAGSIYGYTF. The CDR3 region has the DNA TGTGCCAGCAGTTACCTTCCGGCGGGCAGTATCTATGGCTACACCTTC.

This clonotype was detected ten times or more. V gene TRBV11-2 combines with J gene TRBJ2-2; D possibly corresponds to TRBD1 (8 bases). This CDR3 is 16 amino acids long. Germline assignment: CDR1 SGHAT and CDR2 FQNNGV. The germline V and J ends were trimmed by 5 bases and 4 bases, with 17 bases remaining between them. CDR3 bases: TGTGCCAGCAGCCTAAGACAGGGGAGGGCCACCGGGGAGCTGTTTTTT. Its translation: CASSLRQGRATGELFF.